The 21 T cell receptor beta chains presented below share a single source sample, sequenced in a study of regulatory T cells in long-lasting Graves disease. Time point of the sample: persistent/refractory GD, antithyroid drugs over 5 years with positive TRAb. Scientists built the TCR library using RNA that was extracted from PBMCs. With iRepertoire HTBI primers and Arm-PCR of CDR3 regions, TCR beta libraries were built. TCRdb ran MiXCR on the multiplex PCR reads and lists one entry per CDR3 protein. The sample yields a few hundred thousand distinct CDR3 sequences, roughly 21% seen once. The material sequenced was peripheral blood mononuclear cells (PBMCs), taken when the disease was refractory, from a patient treated with antithyroid drugs. The receptors here all came from a female donor with Graves disease.

There are many counts of this clonotype. This sequence joins TRBV2 and TRBJ1-1; 9 positions agree with TRBD1. Germline V gene sequence: CDR1 SNHLY, CDR2 FYNNEI. V gave up 8 bases and J gave up 5 bases; unmatched junction bases: 9. The CDR3 covers 14 residues. The CDR3 sequence: CASGDRVGETEAFF. The CDR3 nucleotides read TGTGCCAGCGGGGACAGGGTAGGTGAAACTGAAGCTTTCTTT. Using reference TRBV2 and TRBJ1-1 for the parts outside the CDR3, the full variable domain is EPEVTQTPSHQVTQMGQEVILRCVPISNHLYFYWYRQILGQKVEFLVSFYNNEISEKSEIFDDQFSVERPDGSNFTLKIRSTKLEDSAMYFCASGDRVGETEAFFGQGTRLTVV.

This clonotype was picked up many times. This chain links TRBV28 with TRBJ1-1; unclear D gene. The V and J ends lost 5 bases and 1 base respectively, with 8 bases between them. Germline V gene data show CDR1 as MDHEN and CDR2 as SYDVKM. The CDR3 is made up of 13 amino acids. CDR3 in amino acids: CASSEDPNTEAFF. The CDR3, as DNA: TGTGCCAGCAGTGAGGACCCGAACACTGAAGCTTTCTTT.

This clonotype was seen repeatedly, ten times or more. The rearrangement links TRBV28 to TRBJ1-5, with TRBD1 as a possible D gene (5 bases). V was clipped by 5 bases and J by 1 base, with 21 bases between them. CDR3 size: 18 residues. Germline assignment: CDR1 MDHEN and CDR2 SYDVKM. The CDR3 DNA follows: TGTGCCAGCAGTCCTGGACGGCGGGGGAAGAGAAGCAATCAGCCCCAGCATTTT. Amino acids: CASSPGRRGKRSNQPQHF. Complete variable domain (other parts from reference TRBV28 and TRBJ1-5): DVKVTQSSRYLVKRTGEKVFLECVQDMDHENMFWYRQDPGLGLRLIYFSYDVKMKEKGDIPEGYSVSREKKERFSLILESASTNQTSMYLCASSPGRRGKRSNQPQHFGDGTRLSIL.

In this sample, this clonotype turned up many times. The V gene is TRBV2, the J gene TRBJ1-5; TRBD1 might be the D (5 bases). The V end lost 7 bases, the J end lost 1 base, and 11 bases lay between the germline ends. CDR1 and CDR2 from the germline V gene are SNHLY and FYNNEI. This CDR3 region has 14 residues. CDR3 amino acids: CASNGRDSNQPQHF. The DNA of the CDR3 is TGTGCCAGCAATGGCCGGGACAGCAATCAGCCCCAGCATTTT.

This clonotype was seen at least ten times. Written as DNA, the CDR3 is TGTGCCAGCAGCGACGGGACGTCAAGAGGCTACACCTTC. This codes for CASSDGTSRGYTF. The chain links TRBV6-2 or TRBV6-3 to TRBJ1-2; possible D gene TRBD1, 5 bases. Germline V gives CDR1 MNHEY, CDR2 SVGEGT. V dropped 6 bases and J dropped 8 bases, with 16 bases sitting between them. The CDR3 runs to 13 residues.

The chain carries TRBV28 and TRBJ2-7; TRBD1 matches at 12 bases. In germline, CDR1 is MDHEN, CDR2 SYDVKM. The CDR3 sequence is 17 residues long. Trimming took 7 bases from V and 4 from J; bases not matched to a gene: 14. The CDR3 nucleotides read TGTGCCAGCAACCAAATCGAGGGACAGGGGGCGTCTTACGAGCAGTACTTC. It yields the protein CASNQIEGQGASYEQYF.

This clonotype has a count of ten or more. The V and J genes are TRBV2 and TRBJ1-6; D call uncertain. Trimming took off 6 bases at V and 0 bases at J, with 6 bases between the two ends. This CDR3 is 14 amino acids long. Germline V gives CDR1 SNHLY, CDR2 FYNNEI. CDR3 protein: CASSESSYNSPLHF. CDR3 coding DNA: TGTGCCAGCAGCGAAAGCTCCTATAATTCACCCCTCCACTTT.

The rearrangement uses TRBV27 and TRBJ1-1; TRBD1 agrees at 9 bases. The CDR3 loop spans 15 amino acids. With V trimmed by 5 bases and J by 5 bases, 9 bases remained unmatched. Germline V gene data show CDR1 as MNHEY and CDR2 as SMNVEV (reference sequence). CDR3 nucleotides: TGTGCCAGCAGTCCCCCGGGACAGGGAATGACTGAAGCTTTCTTT. Amino acid sequence: CASSPPGQGMTEAFF.

The V call is TRBV6-2 or TRBV6-3, the J call TRBJ2-1; 11 bases align to TRBD2. The CDR3 runs to 16 residues. CDR1 and CDR2 from the germline V gene are MNHEY and SVGEGT. Trimming at V came to 8 bases and at J to 8 bases, leaving 14 bases not matched to a gene. Written as DNA, the CDR3 is TGTGCCAGCGGCATCATAGCGGGAGGGCCCATGGATGAGCAGTTCTTC. As protein: CASGIIAGGPMDEQFF.

This clonotype was counted ten times or more. The CDR3 DNA reads as TGTGCTAGTGGTTCTCCCCTATTGGAGACCCAGTACTTC. It codes for CASGSPLLETQYF. The chain combines TRBV12-5 with TRBJ2-5; D not resolved. Trimming pared 4 bases from V and 5 bases from J, leaving 11 bases between. CDR3 size: 13 residues. Germline CDR1 reads LGHNT; CDR2 reads FRNRAP.

The gene calls are TRBV5-1 and TRBJ1-1; D unclear. The CDR3 totals 14 residues. CDR1 SGHRS and CDR2 YFSETQ come from the germline V gene. The germline V and J ends were trimmed by 0 bases and 3 bases, with 9 bases remaining between them. The CDR3 coding sequence is TGCGCCAGCAGCTTGGGGCGGTGGGACACTGAAGCTTTCTTT. It is translated as CASSLGRWDTEAFF.

A word on this clonotype: A much larger clone lies a single base off, so this may be a read error. V is TRBV6-2 or TRBV6-3 and J is TRBJ2-2; 9 nucleotides line up with TRBD2. CDR1 is MNHEY and CDR2 is SVGEGT in the germline V gene. The CDR3 contains 16 residues. CDR3 residues: CASNRFSGSVTEELFF. As DNA, the CDR3 is TGTGCCAGCAATCGATTTAGCGGGAGCGTCACCGAGGAGCTGTTTTTT.

This clonotype was seen a handful of times. The chain has TRBV20-1 and TRBJ1-1; D is unclear. This CDR3 comprises 12 residues. Germline V gene lookup returns CDR1 DFQATT and CDR2 SNEGSKA (reference sequence). V was trimmed by 6 bases and J by 0 bases, leaving 8 bases between them. CDR3 in amino acids: CSADVLNTEAFF. The CDR3 DNA sequence: TGCAGTGCCGATGTCTTGAACACTGAAGCTTTCTTT.

This clonotype has a handful of counts. V and J are TRBV28 and TRBJ2-4, with 13 bases matching TRBD2. After removal of 7 bases from V and 9 bases from J, the junction contained 12 bases not matched to a gene. CDR1 and CDR2 from the germline V gene are MDHEN and SYDVKM. The CDR3 consists of 16 residues. CDR3 sequence reads: CASIGTSGARGTIQYF. CDR3 DNA: TGTGCCAGCATTGGGACTAGCGGGGCGCGGGGGACCATTCAGTACTTC.

The gene calls are TRBV4-1 and TRBJ1-1, with D hard to call. V lost 2 bases and J 0 bases, leaving 10 bases between the germline ends. Germline V gene data show CDR1 as MGHRA and CDR2 as YSYEKL. The CDR3 sequence is 15 residues long. CDR3 region: CASSQSRHLNTEAFF. CDR3 in DNA: TGCGCCAGCAGCCAATCGAGACATTTGAACACTGAAGCTTTCTTT.

In the case of this clonotype: This may arise from a read error, as a much more abundant clone is one base away. The CDR3 DNA sequence: TGTGCCGGCAGCTTAACCGACACTCAGCCCCAGCATTTT. As protein: CAGSLTDTQPQHF. V and J are TRBV7-2 and TRBJ1-5; D is unclear. The V gene's germline CDR1 is SGHTA and CDR2 FQGNSA. The CDR3 length is 13 residues.

The V and J genes are TRBV19 and TRBJ1-5, with 7 bases identical to TRBD1. CDR1 and CDR2 (germline): LNHDA, SQIVND (reference sequence). This CDR3 is 15 amino acids long. Trimming removed 4 bases from V and 0 bases from J; junction bases left unmatched: 3. CDR3 loop: CASSTGQVSNQPQHF. The CDR3 bases are TGTGCCAGTAGTACAGGACAGGTTAGCAATCAGCCCCAGCATTTT.

This clonotype was detected many times. The rearrangement uses TRBV27 and TRBJ1-2, with unresolved D. Germline CDR1 MNHEY, CDR2 SMNVEV (reference sequence). V lost 2 bases to trimming and J lost 4 bases, with 14 bases between them. CDR3 length: 15 residues. The CDR3 DNA sequence: TGTGCCAGCAGTTTAATCGGTAGCGGGAGCTATGGCTACACCTTC. Amino acid sequence: CASSLIGSGSYGYTF.

This clonotype was found a few times. This chain uses TRBV7-8 with TRBJ2-1; possibly TRBD2 for D (5 bases). The CDR3 is made up of 14 amino acids. Germline V CDR1 and CDR2: SGHVS, FQNEAQ. Trimming cost V 1 base and J 6 bases, with 10 bases left between them. In DNA, the CDR3 is TGTGCCAGCAGCTTAGTTCTAGGAGGCAATGAGCAGTTCTTC. This gives the protein CASSLVLGGNEQFF.

Notes on this clonotype: A much more abundant neighbour one base away suggests this may be a read error. CDR3 in amino acids: CASRWDYGYTF. DNA of the CDR3: TGTGCCAGCAGGTGGGACTATGGCTACACCTTC. The J gene is TRBJ1-2, the V gene TRBV6-1, with D hard to call. This CDR3 region has 11 residues. Looked up from germline, CDR1 is MNHNS and CDR2 is SASEGT. Trimming took 6 bases from V and 3 from J, leaving 5 bases between them.

The chain recombines TRBV27 with TRBJ2-3, with D perhaps matching TRBD1 (6 bases). Trimming pared 5 bases from V and 6 bases from J, leaving 9 bases between. Looked up from germline, CDR1 is MNHEY and CDR2 is SMNVEV (reference sequence). The CDR3 is 12 residues long. CDR3 amino acids: CASSDRMDTQYF. CDR3 nucleotide sequence: TGTGCCAGCAGTGACAGGATGGATACGCAGTATTTT.